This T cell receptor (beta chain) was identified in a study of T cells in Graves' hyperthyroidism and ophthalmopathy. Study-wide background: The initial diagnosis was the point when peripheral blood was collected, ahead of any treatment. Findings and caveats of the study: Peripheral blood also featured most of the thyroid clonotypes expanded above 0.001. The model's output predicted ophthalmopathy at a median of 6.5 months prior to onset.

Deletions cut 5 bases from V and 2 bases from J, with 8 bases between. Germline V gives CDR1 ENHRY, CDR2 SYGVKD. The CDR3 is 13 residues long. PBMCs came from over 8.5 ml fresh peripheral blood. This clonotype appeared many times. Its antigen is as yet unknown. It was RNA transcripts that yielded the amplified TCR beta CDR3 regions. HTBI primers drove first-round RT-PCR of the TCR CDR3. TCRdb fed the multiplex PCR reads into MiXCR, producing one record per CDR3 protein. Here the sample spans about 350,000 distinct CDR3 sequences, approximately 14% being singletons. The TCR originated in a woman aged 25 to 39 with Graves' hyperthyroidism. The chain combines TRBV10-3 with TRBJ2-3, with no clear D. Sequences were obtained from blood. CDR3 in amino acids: CAISRPDTDTQYF. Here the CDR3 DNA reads TGTGCCATCAGTCGACCGGACACAGATACGCAGTATTTT.